This is a list of T cell receptor beta chains from one sample in a study of CD4 T cells in relation to SARS-CoV-2 and coronaviruses. Profiling relied on immunoSEQ multiplex PCR, and the TCRdb table lists in-frame clones only, not all of them. This table holds 30,000 to 40,000 clones, about three quarters found once. These TCRs' antigens remain unknown. The sequenced sample consisted of memory CD4+ T cells from PBMCs, cultured in vitro. The receptor source for this set is an adult with COVID-19. Both conserved end residues are part of each CDR3. D genes are given only for firm matches.

j_call: TRBJ2-7
d_call: -
v_call: TRBV7-6
cdr3_aa: CASSLGTYYEQYF

j_call: TRBJ2-7
d_call: -
v_call: TRBV7-3
cdr3_aa: CASSLTGGDTYEQYF

j_call: TRBJ1-5
d_call: -
v_call: TRBV28
cdr3_aa: CASTMRAGANQPQHF

j_call: TRBJ2-3
d_call: -
v_call: TRBV19
cdr3_aa: CASSIGPSTDTQYF

j_call: TRBJ2-3
d_call: -
v_call: TRBV7-7
cdr3_aa: CASSPDTGGLSSTDTQYF

j_call: TRBJ1-5
d_call: -
v_call: TRBV30
cdr3_aa: CAWTPAGAYQPQHF

j_call: TRBJ1-5
d_call: -
v_call: TRBV7-2
cdr3_aa: CASSRGDGNQPQHF

j_call: TRBJ2-1
d_call: TRBD2
v_call: TRBV20-1
cdr3_aa: CSASLGTSGNNEQFF

j_call: TRBJ2-7
d_call: -
v_call: TRBV6-2/TRBV6-3
cdr3_aa: CASSHYYEQYF

j_call: TRBJ2-1
d_call: -
v_call: TRBV14
cdr3_aa: CASSQGPINEQFF

j_call: TRBJ2-2
d_call: TRBD1
v_call: TRBV19
cdr3_aa: CASTGRQGANGELFF

j_call: TRBJ2-1
d_call: -
v_call: TRBV24-1
cdr3_aa: CATSDPDHNEQFF

j_call: TRBJ2-7
d_call: TRBD1
v_call: TRBV28
cdr3_aa: CASSQDRVTEQYF

j_call: TRBJ2-2
d_call: -
v_call: TRBV2
cdr3_aa: CASSVDLNTGELFF

j_call: TRBJ1-5
d_call: -
v_call: TRBV2
cdr3_aa: CASSVGGSNQPQHF

j_call: TRBJ1-6
d_call: -
v_call: TRBV4-3
cdr3_aa: CASSQDYPNSPLHF

j_call: TRBJ2-5
d_call: -
v_call: TRBV7-8
cdr3_aa: CASSPFPGTQYF

j_call: TRBJ2-7
d_call: -
v_call: TRBV5-6
cdr3_aa: CAGERQSSSYEQYF

j_call: TRBJ2-1
d_call: -
v_call: TRBV9
cdr3_aa: CASSPTRNNEQFF

j_call: TRBJ1-5
d_call: TRBD1
v_call: TRBV2
cdr3_aa: CASRPDRESTQPQHF

j_call: TRBJ2-5
d_call: TRBD2
v_call: TRBV24-1
cdr3_aa: CATSAGSSGSVGTQYF

j_call: TRBJ2-7
d_call: TRBD1
v_call: TRBV28
cdr3_aa: CASSPGQDVYEQYF

j_call: TRBJ2-1
d_call: -
v_call: TRBV5-6
cdr3_aa: CASKFASLFNEQFF

j_call: TRBJ2-1
d_call: -
v_call: TRBV5-1
cdr3_aa: CASSHKKGGGEQFF

j_call: TRBJ2-5
d_call: -
v_call: TRBV5-5
cdr3_aa: CASSDDTLETQYF

j_call: TRBJ2-1
d_call: TRBD2
v_call: TRBV7-6
cdr3_aa: CASELGASGYNEQFF

j_call: TRBJ1-1
d_call: -
v_call: TRBV7-9
cdr3_aa: CASSLSRGAWNTEAFF

j_call: TRBJ2-5
d_call: -
v_call: TRBV7-3
cdr3_aa: CASSLRMGETQYF

j_call: TRBJ1-5
d_call: -
v_call: TRBV28
cdr3_aa: CASSLVRPSNQPQHF

j_call: TRBJ1-2
d_call: TRBD1
v_call: TRBV18
cdr3_aa: CASSPPPGQNYGYTF

j_call: TRBJ1-1
d_call: -
v_call: TRBV18
cdr3_aa: CASSPTVMNTEAFF

j_call: TRBJ1-5
d_call: TRBD1
v_call: TRBV18
cdr3_aa: CATTRGRGQPQHF

j_call: TRBJ2-5
d_call: TRBD2
v_call: TRBV13
cdr3_aa: CASSSPERTSGRQETQYF

j_call: TRBJ2-7
d_call: TRBD2
v_call: TRBV7-8
cdr3_aa: CASSSLAGAGGEQYF

j_call: TRBJ1-3
d_call: -
v_call: TRBV6-5
cdr3_aa: CASRRDINSGNTIYF

j_call: TRBJ2-1
d_call: -
v_call: TRBV10-2
cdr3_aa: CASSESRSQFF

j_call: TRBJ2-3
d_call: TRBD1
v_call: TRBV4-2
cdr3_aa: CASSQDRGSTDTQYF

j_call: TRBJ2-2
d_call: -
v_call: TRBV4-1
cdr3_aa: CASSSGTTGELFF

j_call: TRBJ1-5
d_call: -
v_call: TRBV4-1
cdr3_aa: CASSQDLEGISNQPQHF

j_call: TRBJ1-2
d_call: -
v_call: TRBV5-4
cdr3_aa: CASSLQGQVYGYTF

j_call: TRBJ2-2
d_call: TRBD1
v_call: TRBV2
cdr3_aa: CGSGQENTGELFF

j_call: TRBJ2-3
d_call: -
v_call: TRBV7-8
cdr3_aa: CASSRRDFSSTDTQYF

j_call: TRBJ2-3
d_call: TRBD1
v_call: TRBV27
cdr3_aa: CASRSRPGQSTDTQYF

j_call: TRBJ1-1
d_call: -
v_call: TRBV2
cdr3_aa: CASRREQLLNTEAFF

j_call: TRBJ1-6
d_call: -
v_call: TRBV27
cdr3_aa: CASSLQGKSPLHF

j_call: TRBJ2-7
d_call: TRBD2
v_call: TRBV3-1/TRBV3-2
cdr3_aa: CASSQVYRSSGRFYEQYF

j_call: TRBJ1-2
d_call: -
v_call: TRBV27
cdr3_aa: CASSFRGEYGYTF

j_call: TRBJ2-5
d_call: -
v_call: TRBV28
cdr3_aa: CASSNEKFIGTQYF